This T cell receptor beta chain was sequenced for a study of monozygotic twins with inflammatory bowel disease. Without any T cell sorting, total RNA was isolated from whole blood. The CDR3 sequence is 14 residues long. Germline V gene sequence: CDR1 SGHRS, CDR2 YFSETQ. Each UMI harboured a 6-nucleotide sample barcode and was appended via template switching. TCRdb reprocessed the 5' RACE reads; each CDR3 protein has one entry and no DNA is given. The sample has some 400,000 distinct CDR3 sequences, and its top ten clones hold 2% to 2.5%. Sequencing was performed on blood. The source is a human donor with ulcerative colitis or Crohn's disease, or a healthy co-twin of an affected twin (not recorded which). The rearrangement links TRBV5-1 to TRBJ2-4; the TCRdb D gene call, TRBD1, has no DNA to confirm it. CDR3 sequence reads: CASSLGQGMNIQYF.